This TCR beta chain was sequenced in a study of Ad26.COV2.S vaccination and SARS-CoV-2 variants (dated by TCRdb to the early 2020s). As for the study more broadly: Sequencing of the TCRbeta repertoire served to evaluate the specificity and breadth of SARS-CoV-2-reactive T cell receptors following Ad26.COV2.S vaccination. A total of 32 samples were included in the TCR-sequenced set, comprising approximately 20 Ad26.COV2.S vaccine recipients, 5 placebo recipients and 8 SARS-CoV-2 convalescent individuals. General study outcomes and caveats: Ad26.COV2.S recipients had higher spike-specific TCR breadth than placebo recipients (P = 0.0014). After vaccination, substantial breadth of spike-specific CD8+ and CD4+ T cell responses was reported. Non-spike TCR breadth was comparable between vaccine and placebo recipients, consistent with the vaccine containing only spike. It was noted by the authors that total T cell responses may have been underestimated by the TCR breadth and depth analyses.

CDR1 and CDR2 (SGDLS, YYNGEE) derive from the germline V gene. The germline ends are 5 bases apart after V is trimmed by 2 bases and J by 0 bases. The CDR3 sequence holds 13 residues, the cysteine and phenylalanine included. CDR3 DNA is the only sequence kept; it has 39 bases, read in frame from the first base. Explained via the paper, the time point label denotes: individuals recovered from natural SARS-CoV-2 infection. The immunoSEQ Assay was used to sequence TCRbeta CDR3 regions. After extraction, genomic DNA underwent amplification by bias-controlled multiplex PCR, followed by high-throughput sequencing. The original pipeline was this. To quantify the absolute abundance of every unique TCRbeta CDR3 region, sequences were collapsed and filtered. T cell fraction was estimated by normalizing TCRbeta template counts to usable DNA, with usable DNA measured through amplification of reference genes found in all nucleated cells. Repertoire TCRs were annotated as SARS-CoV-2-specific when V gene, CDR3 amino acid sequence and J gene were exactly matched to a known reactive TCR set. MIRA supplied the reference SARS-CoV-2 TCR set, which was filtered for enrichment in COVID-19-positive ImmuneCODE repertoires so that public or cross-reactive TCRs were removed. Using the MIRA antigens, annotated TCRs were further analysed by specific ORF or by position within an ORF. Breadth was defined as annotated unique rearrangements over total unique productive rearrangements; depth was the summed frequency of those rearrangements. TCR breadth was compared between groups using two-sided Wilcoxon rank-sum tests. TCRdb carries this immuneACCESS record with in-frame sequences only. Its versions omit some clonotypes, under half of them owing to an unresolved V gene in the studies checked, with the rest unexplained. The V and J calls and the clone size are those of that table, but D and trimming were determined from the DNA. The sample table holds approximately 150,000 clones, of which about nine tenths were seen once. Of the sample, less than 6% falls within the top ten clones.

In regard to this clone: No cognate antigen has been identified for it. Base qualities were left out, and no much larger clone turns up one base away.

The chain couples TRBV9 to TRBJ1-1, with no confident D gene call. This clonotype was obtained from a human donor who had recovered from COVID-19. This material consisted of peripheral blood, taken after recovery from COVID-19. The nucleotide sequence reads TGTGCCAGCAGCGTCCAACTGAACACTGAAGCTTTCTTT. It translates to CASSVQLNTEAFF. Supplemented by the reference TRBV9 and TRBJ1-1 proteins around the CDR3, the complete variable domain is DSGVTQTPKHLITATGQRVTLRCSPRSGDLSVYWYQQSLDQGLQFLIQYYNGEERAKGNILERFSAQQFPDLHSELNLSSLELGDSALYFCASSVQLNTEAFFGQGTRLTVV.